This T cell receptor beta chain was sequenced during a study of T-cell reconstitution after alpha-beta-depleted transplantation in children. At least ten counts were recorded for this clonotype. Its target is not known. Study-wide results and limits: There were reportedly several hundred expanded graft clones from which alpha-beta T cells came about two months after transplant. Newly produced T cells mostly provided counts and TCRbeta diversity after one year, as hyperexpanded clones declined.

Unique molecular identifiers were incorporated into the prepared TCRbeta library. Each CDR3 protein gets one entry after TCRdb re-called the PCR reads with MiXCR. The table shows 280,000 or so distinct CDR3 sequences, with around 10% occurring only once. Here the sequenced sample was peripheral blood, taken 180 days after TCRalphabeta/CD19-depleted stem cell transplant. This receptor was taken from a male patient under 10 years old who had a stem cell transplant for chronic granulomatous disease, so the T cells may come from the graft donor.

As DNA, the CDR3 is TGTGCCAGCAGCTCTAACTCTGGGGCCAACGTCCTGACTTTC. Translating gives CASSSNSGANVLTF. The gene calls are TRBV7-3 and TRBJ2-6, with D unresolved. The germline CDR1 and CDR2 sequences are SGHTA and FQGTGA. There are 14 residues in the CDR3. V lost 4 bases and J lost 0, with 4 bases in between.